This T cell receptor beta chain was retrieved from a study of cytomegalovirus exposure and HLA in healthy donors. About this clone itself: The antigen remains unidentified.

General study results and limits: More clonal expansion characterized HLA-associated TCR beta chains than equally common others in a later analysis. Later on, an analysis showed TCR association rates differing by HLA locus, with DRB1 the most and HLA-C the fewest.

60 Vbeta and 13 Jbeta primers were used in PCR. Assay used: immunoSEQ multiplex PCR; TCRdb lists only in-frame clones, some missing. The sample lists approximately 240,000 clones, about 80% occurring once. The CDR3 totals 12 residues. Germline loops: CDR1 SEHNR, CDR2 FQNEAQ (reference sequence). V dropped 8 bases and J dropped 7 bases, with 15 bases sitting between them. What was sequenced was PBMCs. This receptor was taken from a woman aged 55-70 years in good health and CMV-seropositive. V is TRBV7-9 and J is TRBJ2-7; a weak D match, TRBD2 (6 bases). The CDR3 sequence is CASGAGWGEQYF. The CDR3 region has the DNA TGTGCCAGCGGGGCGGGGTGGGGGGAGCAGTACTTC.